Below, 5 T cell receptor beta chains from the same sample are listed, as sequenced in a study of T cells after yellow fever vaccination. TCRdb used MiXCR to reprocess the 5' RACE reads, holding one entry per CDR3 protein. This sample has some 150,000 distinct CDR3 sequences, with approximately 9.7% found just once. Source: CD8+ T cells sorted from PBMCs, taken 45 days after the yellow fever booster vaccination. Receptor source: a man younger than 35 who received the YFV17D yellow fever vaccine.

This sequence joins TRBV27 and TRBJ2-1; TRBD2 might be the D (6 bases). This CDR3 contains 17 residues. Germline V lookup: CDR1 MNHEY, CDR2 SMNVEV (reference sequence). V dropped 6 bases and J dropped 0 bases, with 18 bases sitting between them. CDR3 sequence reads: CASRDVGGRFSYNEQFF. In DNA form, the CDR3 reads TGTGCCAGCAGGGATGTGGGGGGACGATTCTCCTACAATGAGCAGTTCTTC.

This chain connects TRBV6-6 to TRBJ2-5; 10 bases align to TRBD2. The CDR3 totals 14 residues. The junction had 6 bases not matched to a gene; V was cut back by 6 bases and J by 5 bases. Germline CDR1 MNHNY, CDR2 SVGAGI (reference sequence). CDR3 DNA: TGTGCCAGCAGACCACTAGCGGGGAGGGAGACCCAGTACTTC. Protein product: CASRPLAGRETQYF.

The chain recombines TRBV14 with TRBJ2-3; TRBD1 matches 7 bases. The CDR3 has 15 amino acids. CDR1 SGHDN and CDR2 FVKESK come from the germline V gene. J was trimmed by 4 bases and V by 4 bases; bases with no gene match: 8. The CDR3 protein is CASSPTGLGPDTQYF. The CDR3 bases are TGTGCCAGCAGCCCGACAGGGTTGGGCCCAGATACGCAGTATTTT.

The chain employs TRBV5-4 and TRBJ1-1, with D tentatively TRBD1 (5 bases). Germline V gives CDR1 SGHNT, CDR2 YYREEE (reference sequence). This CDR3 spans 11 amino acids. Trimming stripped 4 bases from V and 8 bases from J, with 9 bases between. Here the CDR3 DNA reads TGTGCCAGCAGCATTACAGGAGAAGCTTTCTTT. It yields the protein CASSITGEAFF.

The chain is built from TRBV11-2 and TRBJ2-2; D might be TRBD2 (6 bases). CDR1 and CDR2 (germline): SGHAT, FQNNGV. The CDR3 runs to 15 residues. V shed 0 bases and J shed 2 bases, with 7 bases lying between them. For the CDR3, the DNA is TGTGCCAGCAGCTTAGAGGAGGGCAACACCGGGGAGCTGTTTTTT. As protein: CASSLEEGNTGELFF.